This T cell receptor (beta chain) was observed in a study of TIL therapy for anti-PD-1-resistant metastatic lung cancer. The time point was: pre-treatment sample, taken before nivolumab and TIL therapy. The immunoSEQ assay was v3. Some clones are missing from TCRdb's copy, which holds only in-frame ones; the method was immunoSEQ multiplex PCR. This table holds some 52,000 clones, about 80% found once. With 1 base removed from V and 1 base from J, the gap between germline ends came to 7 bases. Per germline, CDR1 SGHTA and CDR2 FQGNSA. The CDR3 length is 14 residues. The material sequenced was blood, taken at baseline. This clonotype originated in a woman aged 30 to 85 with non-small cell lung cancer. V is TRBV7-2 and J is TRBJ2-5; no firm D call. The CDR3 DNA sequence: TGTGCCAGCAGCTTAGATCACACCCAAGAGACCCAGTACTTC. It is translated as CASSLDHTQETQYF.